Presented here are 29 T cell receptor beta chains from one specimen sequenced in a study of T cell repertoires in ileal Crohn's disease. The method was immunoSEQ multiplex PCR; TCRdb's version includes in-frame clones alone and lacks a portion of them. This table has about 13,000 clones, around two thirds appearing once. Noted time point: neoterminal ileum biopsy at postoperative endoscopy, about 6 months after surgery. What was sequenced was ileal tissue. The receptor source for this set is an adult with Crohn's disease.

In its sample, this clone was seen a few times. This chain links TRBV18 with TRBJ2-2; TRBD1 agrees at 8 bases. The length of the CDR3 is 16 residues. V was pared by 1 base and J by 2 bases, with 3 bases of the junction left unmatched. CDR1 is KGHSH, CDR2 LQKENI, per germline. The CDR3 DNA is TGTGCCAGCTCACCACAAGGACAGGGTAACACCGGGGAGCTGTTTTTT. Protein product: CASSPQGQGNTGELFF.

This chain uses TRBV28 with TRBJ1-2; TRBD1 agrees at 9 bases. V gave up 6 bases and J gave up 2 bases; unmatched junction bases: 7. Looked up from germline, CDR1 is MDHEN and CDR2 is SYDVKM. The CDR3 length is 15 residues. In nucleotides, the CDR3 is TGTGCCAGCAGAGGTACCGGGACAGGGAACTATGGCTACACCTTC. Its protein product is CASRGTGTGNYGYTF.

The genes are TRBV11-3 and TRBJ2-2, with D maybe TRBD2 (7 bases). V was trimmed by 5 bases and J by 2 bases, leaving 18 bases between them. The CDR3 totals 17 residues. The V gene's germline CDR1 is SGHNT and CDR2 YENEEA. The CDR3 bases are TGTGCCAGCAGCCTTGGGGGGGACATCGTAAACACCGGGGAGCTGTTTTTT. Translating gives CASSLGGDIVNTGELFF. Full variable domain (missing parts from reference TRBV11-3 and TRBJ2-2): EAGVVQSPRYKIIEKKQPVAFWCNPISGHNTLYWYLQNLGQGPELLIRYENEEAVDDSQLPKDRFSAERLKGVDSTLKIQPAELGDSAVYLCASSLGGDIVNTGELFFGEGSRLTVL.

J is TRBJ1-2 and V is TRBV27; D is ambiguous. The germline V and J ends were trimmed by 6 bases and 4 bases, with 18 bases remaining between them. Looked up from germline, CDR1 is MNHEY and CDR2 is SMNVEV (reference sequence). The CDR3 has 15 amino acids. The CDR3 region has the DNA TGTGCCAGCAGCCGTGGACTTCCCGGTGTCTATGGCTACACCTTC. It codes for CASSRGLPGVYGYTF.

The rearrangement joins TRBV5-1 to TRBJ2-2; TRBD2 matches at 8 bases. The germline V gene encodes CDR1 SGHRS and CDR2 YFSETQ. With 7 bases clipped from V and 1 base from J, the junction kept 3 bases outside the gene matches. The CDR3 extends over 14 amino acids. CDR3 DNA: TGCGCCAGCCGCAGCGGGGGGAACACCGGGGAGCTGTTTTTT. It specifies CASRSGGNTGELFF.

The J gene is TRBJ1-2, the V gene TRBV29-1, with TRBD1 matching over 9 bases. Losses at the gene ends were 6 bases for V and 2 bases for J; bases not matched to a gene: 10. In germline, CDR1 is SQVTM, CDR2 ANQGSEA. The CDR3 spans 15 residues. CDR3 region: CSVVGTGWPNYGYTF. The CDR3 coding sequence is TGCAGCGTCGTGGGGACAGGGTGGCCCAACTATGGCTACACCTTC.

This clone counts as medium-sized (0.01 to 0.1%). V usage is TRBV19 and J usage is TRBJ1-3; no reliable D call. CDR1 and CDR2 (germline): LNHDA, SQIVND (reference sequence). The CDR3 runs 12 residues. V was shortened by 1 base and J by 5 bases, with 3 bases between the two germline ends. CDR3 sequence (DNA): TGTGCCAGTAGTATAGGAAGAAACACCATATATTTT. It specifies CASSIGRNTIYF.

This clone was observed a few times. V usage is TRBV29-1 and J usage is TRBJ2-3; 9 bases are shared with TRBD2. Germline V gene data show CDR1 as SQVTM and CDR2 as ANQGSEA. V was clipped by 2 bases and J by 2 bases; unmatched bases: 14. The CDR3 runs 18 residues. Here the CDR3 reads CSVESSAGGLPNTDTQYF. CDR3 DNA sequence: TGCAGCGTTGAATCCTCAGCGGGGGGTCTACCTAACACAGATACGCAGTATTTT.

By share, this clone ranks as medium-sized (0.01 to 0.1%). A much larger clone sits a single nucleotide away, making a read error possible. This chain connects TRBV27 to TRBJ2-2; TRBD2 matches 11 bases. Germline values: CDR1 MNHEY, CDR2 SMNVEV (reference sequence). Trimming cost V 0 bases and J 4 bases; bases outside gene matches: 4. The CDR3 runs to 17 residues. The DNA for the CDR3 is TGTGCCAGCAGTTTATCTAGCGGGGGGGGTGGCACCGGGGAGCTGTTTTTT. It yields the protein CASSLSSGGGGTGELFF.

This chain connects TRBV30 to TRBJ1-2; 9 bases agree with TRBD1. This CDR3 region has 14 residues. Trimming took 2 bases from V and 5 from J; bases not matched to a gene: 6. Germline V gene sequence: CDR1 GTSNPN, CDR2 SVGIG (reference sequence). CDR3 in DNA: TGTGCCTGGAGTCCGGGACAGGGAGGATATGGCTACACCTTC. Protein sequence: CAWSPGQGGYGYTF.

CDR3 residues: CASSSPGLGAYEQYF. The CDR3 DNA reads as TGTGCCAGCAGCTCCCCCGGACTAGGAGCCTACGAGCAGTACTTC. V gene TRBV7-9 combines with J gene TRBJ2-7, with TRBD2 identical over 7 bases. Germline values: CDR1 SEHNR, CDR2 FQNEAQ (reference sequence). The CDR3 length is 15 residues. The ends lost 4 bases at V and 2 bases at J; junction bases unmatched: 8.

V and J are TRBV5-6 and TRBJ2-5, with 7 bases identical to TRBD2. Germline-derived CDR1 and CDR2 are SGHDT and YYEEEE. This CDR3 has 15 residues. Germline trimming cut 3 bases from V and 5 bases from J; bases unmatched to any gene: 10. In DNA form, the CDR3 reads TGTGCCAGCAGCTCCCTTAGCGGGTCGAAGGAGACCCAGTACTTC. As protein: CASSSLSGSKETQYF.

This chain joins TRBV6-6 and TRBJ1-3, with D maybe TRBD1 (6 bases). Germline V gene data show CDR1 as MNHNY and CDR2 as SVGAGI (reference sequence). Trimming removed 5 bases at V and 3 bases at J, with 14 bases between. This CDR3 spans 15 amino acids. The DNA for the CDR3 is TGTGCCAGCAGTGGTAGCGGGGGGCTTGGAAACACCATATATTTT. As protein: CASSGSGGLGNTIYF.

This clone was seen a single time. DNA of the CDR3: TGTGCCAGCACCGGGAGGTCCTACGAGCAGTACTTC. It yields the protein CASTGRSYEQYF. This chain links TRBV11-2 with TRBJ2-7; 7 bases fit TRBD2. Germline CDR1 is SGHAT and CDR2 is FQNNGV. CDR3 length equals 12 residues. V dropped 7 bases and J dropped 1; count of bases not matched to a gene: 1.

The rearrangement joins TRBV27 to TRBJ1-2; a possible D gene is TRBD1 (5 bases). V shed 3 bases and J shed 0 bases, with 17 bases lying between them. The CDR3 spans 17 residues. Germline CDR1 MNHEY, CDR2 SMNVEV (reference sequence). The CDR3 sequence is CASSLGTGLNANYGYTF. CDR3 nucleotide sequence: TGTGCCAGCAGTTTGGGGACGGGTCTGAATGCTAACTATGGCTACACCTTC.

The V and J genes are TRBV7-3 and TRBJ2-1, with 7 bases lining up with TRBD2. The CDR3 contains 15 residues. J was trimmed by 6 bases and V by 2 bases; bases with no gene match: 7. CDR1 is SGHTA, CDR2 FQGTGA, per germline. In DNA, the CDR3 is TGTGCCAGCAGCTTAGGTCCACCGGGGGGCAATGAGCAGTTCTTC. Protein sequence: CASSLGPPGGNEQFF.

J is TRBJ2-3 and V is TRBV5-1; the D gene is possibly TRBD1 (5 bases). The CDR3 is 15 residues long. V gave up 4 bases and J gave up 2 bases, with 14 bases separating them. Germline V gene data show CDR1 as SGHRS and CDR2 as YFSETQ. The CDR3 coding sequence is TGCGCCAGCAGCGTCTGGGGCGCCTCCACAGATACGCAGTATTTT. It codes for CASSVWGASTDTQYF.

The chain is built from TRBV28 and TRBJ1-5; TRBD1 might be the D (6 bases). The CDR3 is 17 residues long. Per germline, CDR1 MDHEN and CDR2 SYDVKM. V lost 5 bases to trimming and J lost 0 bases, with 17 bases between them. CDR3 coding DNA: TGTGCCAGCAGTCCCCCAAACAGGGTTCGTAGCAATCAGCCCCAGCATTTT. Protein product: CASSPPNRVRSNQPQHF.

The chain carries TRBV4-2 and TRBJ1-6, with TRBD1 matching 7 bases. Trimming took 4 bases from V and 0 from J; bases not matched to a gene: 6. This CDR3 has 17 amino acids. Per the germline V gene, CDR1 is LGHNA and CDR2 is YNFKEQ. The CDR3 region has the DNA TGTGCCAGCAGCCCCTTGACAGGGCTCTCCTATAATTCACCCCTCCACTTT. This encodes CASSPLTGLSYNSPLHF.

CDR3 nucleotides: TGTGCCAGCAGCTCCCGTAGCGGTACGAACACCGGGGAGCTGTTTTTT. It codes for CASSSRSGTNTGELFF. This chain connects TRBV7-6 to TRBJ2-2; tentatively, D is TRBD2 (6 bases). Germline V gene lookup returns CDR1 SGHVS and CDR2 FNYEAQ. The CDR3 runs to 16 residues. V lost 4 bases to trimming and J lost 0 bases, with 12 bases between them.

The V call is TRBV10-1, the J call TRBJ2-3; unclear D gene. CDR1 and CDR2 (germline): WNHNN, SYGVQD (reference sequence). CDR3 length equals 14 residues. Trimming took 4 bases from V and 5 from J, leaving 13 bases between them. CDR3 nucleotide sequence: TGCGCCAGCAGTGGAATTGGCGGTAGAGATACGCAGTATTTT. Its protein is CASSGIGGRDTQYF.

This chain links TRBV19 with TRBJ1-1; possibly TRBD1 for D (5 bases). The CDR3 runs 14 residues. With 3 bases removed from V and 8 bases from J, the gap between germline ends came to 16 bases. The germline CDR1 and CDR2 sequences are LNHDA and SQIVND (reference sequence). CDR3 coding DNA: TGTGCCAGTAGTATGGGAATAGGGCAGGGAGAAGCTTTCTTT. Its protein is CASSMGIGQGEAFF. Looking up the rest from reference TRBV19 and TRBJ1-1 gives the full variable domain: DGGITQSPKYLFRKEGQNVTLSCEQNLNHDAMYWYRQDPGQGLRLIYYSQIVNDFQKGDIAEGYSVSREKKESFPLTVTSAQKNPTAFYLCASSMGIGQGEAFFGQGTRLTVV.

J is TRBJ2-2 and V is TRBV7-2, with D perhaps matching TRBD1 or TRBD2 (5 bases each). The length of the CDR3 is 17 residues. V was clipped by 7 bases and J by 3 bases, with 21 bases between them. The germline gives CDR1 SGHTA, CDR2 FQGNSA. As DNA, the CDR3 is TGTGCCAGCAAACGCACCACCGGGACCGATTACACCGGGGAGCTGTTTTTT. Translation: CASKRTTGTDYTGELFF.

The rearrangement uses TRBV10-3 and TRBJ1-5; D not certain. Between the trimmed V and J ends, which lost 8 bases and 1 base, there was a span of 12 bases. CDR1 and CDR2 (germline): ENHRY, SYGVKD. CDR3 length equals 14 residues. CDR3 residues: CAIAGDFSNQPQHF. In DNA form, the CDR3 reads TGTGCCATCGCCGGGGATTTCAGCAATCAGCCCCAGCATTTT.

The chain links TRBV18 to TRBJ1-1, with 9 bases that match TRBD1. Germline CDR1 is KGHSH and CDR2 is LQKENI. The CDR3 has 15 amino acids. V gave up 4 bases and J gave up 4 bases; unmatched junction bases: 7. The CDR3 coding sequence is TGTGCCAGCTCACGATTTGGGGACAGGGCCACTGAAGCTTTCTTT. Translated, it gives CASSRFGDRATEAFF.

The chain recombines TRBV2 with TRBJ2-2; D possibly corresponds to TRBD2 (6 bases). This CDR3 has 16 residues. V was cut by 6 bases and J by 4 bases, with 18 bases left in between. Germline V CDR1 and CDR2: SNHLY, FYNNEI. The CDR3 DNA sequence: TGTGCCAGCAGGGGGGGTGCGGGGCTAGTCACCGGGGAGCTGTTTTTT. Protein sequence: CASRGGAGLVTGELFF.

This chain joins TRBV7-9 and TRBJ2-1, with D perhaps being TRBD1 or TRBD2 (6 bases each). Germline CDR1 is SEHNR and CDR2 is FQNEAQ (reference sequence). The length of the CDR3 is 15 residues. V gave up 4 bases and J gave up 4 bases, with 14 bases separating them. The CDR3 loop is CASSSPEGGYNEQFF. As DNA, the CDR3 is TGTGCCAGCAGCTCTCCTGAGGGGGGATACAATGAGCAGTTCTTC.

This clone was detected only once. This sequence joins TRBV2 and TRBJ2-5; tentatively, D is TRBD2 (6 bases). Germline CDR1 and CDR2: SNHLY and FYNNEI. V was pared by 5 bases and J by 2 bases, with 9 bases between. The CDR3 length is 13 residues. The CDR3 loop is CASSNSGQETQYF. CDR3 nucleotide sequence: TGTGCCAGCAGTAACAGCGGGCAAGAGACCCAGTACTTC. Full variable domain (outside the CDR3, taken from reference TRBV2 and TRBJ2-5): EPEVTQTPSHQVTQMGQEVILRCVPISNHLYFYWYRQILGQKVEFLVSFYNNEISEKSEIFDDQFSVERPDGSNFTLKIRSTKLEDSAMYFCASSNSGQETQYFGPGTRLLVL.

The CDR3 loop is CASRKTGSAYEQYF. The DNA for the CDR3 is TGCGCCAGCAGGAAGACAGGGTCAGCGTACGAGCAGTACTTC. The rearrangement links TRBV10-2 to TRBJ2-7, with 7 bases lining up with TRBD1. The CDR3 loop spans 14 amino acids. J lost 4 bases, V lost 6 bases, and 9 bases had no gene match. Germline CDR1 and CDR2: WSHSY and SAAADI.